The source of this TCR beta chain is a study of T cell repertoires in cytomegalovirus infection. For the study at large: HLA-B-restricted CMV epitopes that are well studied, plus recently identified HLA-C-restricted ones, were used by the study. Study-level points and caveats: The cumulative frequency of public TCR beta families distinguished individuals who carried CMV together with the relevant HLA. CMV-specific TCR beta clonotypes restricted by HLA-C dominated the ex vivo response.

Each CDR3 protein is one row after TCRdb ran MiXCR on the reads. The sample shows hundreds of thousands of distinct CDR3 sequences, roughly a third of them seen only once. This clonotype came up a few times. Its target is not known. This TCR was recovered from a human donor in good health (CMV status not recorded). Some clones in this sample may be carry-over from other donors' samples. The sample consisted of cultured CD8+ T cells from PBMCs, taken from culture after CMV antigen stimulation.

CDR3 loop: CASSSPDRGLQETQYF. CDR3 coding DNA: TGTGCCAGCAGTTCCCCGGACAGGGGGCTGCAAGAGACCCAGTACTTC. The chain joins TRBV28 to TRBJ2-5; 11 nucleotides agree with TRBD1. Trimming at V came to 4 bases and at J to 2 bases, leaving 6 bases not matched to a gene. The V gene's germline CDR1 is MDHEN and CDR2 SYDVKM. The CDR3 covers 16 residues.